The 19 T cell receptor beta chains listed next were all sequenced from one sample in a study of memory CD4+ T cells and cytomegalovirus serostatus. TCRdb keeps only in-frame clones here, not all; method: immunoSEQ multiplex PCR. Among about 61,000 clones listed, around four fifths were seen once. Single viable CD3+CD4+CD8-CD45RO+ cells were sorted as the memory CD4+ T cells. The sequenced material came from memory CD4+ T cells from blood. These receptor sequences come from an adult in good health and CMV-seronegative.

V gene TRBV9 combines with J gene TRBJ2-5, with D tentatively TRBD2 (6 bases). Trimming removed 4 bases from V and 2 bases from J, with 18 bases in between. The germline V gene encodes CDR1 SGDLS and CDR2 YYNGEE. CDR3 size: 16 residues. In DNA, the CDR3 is TGTGCCAGCAGCCGGGCGACCCACGCGGGACAAGAGACCCAGTACTTC. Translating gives CASSRATHAGQETQYF.

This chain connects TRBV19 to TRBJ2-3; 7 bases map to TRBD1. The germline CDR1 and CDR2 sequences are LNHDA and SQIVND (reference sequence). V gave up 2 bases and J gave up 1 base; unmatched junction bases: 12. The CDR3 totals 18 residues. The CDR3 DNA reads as TGTGCCAGTAGTATATGGACAGGTTTCGCCTTGGGCACAGATACGCAGTATTTT. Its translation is CASSIWTGFALGTDTQYF. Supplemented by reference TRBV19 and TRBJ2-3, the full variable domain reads DGGITQSPKYLFRKEGQNVTLSCEQNLNHDAMYWYRQDPGQGLRLIYYSQIVNDFQKGDIAEGYSVSREKKESFPLTVTSAQKNPTAFYLCASSIWTGFALGTDTQYFGPGTRLTVL.

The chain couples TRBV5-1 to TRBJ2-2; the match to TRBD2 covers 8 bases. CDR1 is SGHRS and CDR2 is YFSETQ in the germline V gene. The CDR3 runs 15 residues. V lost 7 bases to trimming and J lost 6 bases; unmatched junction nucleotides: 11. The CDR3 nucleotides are TGCGCCAGCCTCCCAGCGGGAGACGTGGCCGGGGAGCTGTTTTTT. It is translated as CASLPAGDVAGELFF.

CDR3 residues: CASSPRTGEANEQFF. DNA for the CDR3: TGTGCCAGCAGCCCAAGAACAGGGGAGGCCAATGAGCAGTTCTTC. The gene calls are TRBV9 and TRBJ2-1, with D perhaps matching TRBD1 (7 bases). This CDR3 is built from 15 residues. Germline V gives CDR1 SGDLS, CDR2 YYNGEE. With 4 bases removed from V and 6 bases from J, the gap between germline ends came to 17 bases.

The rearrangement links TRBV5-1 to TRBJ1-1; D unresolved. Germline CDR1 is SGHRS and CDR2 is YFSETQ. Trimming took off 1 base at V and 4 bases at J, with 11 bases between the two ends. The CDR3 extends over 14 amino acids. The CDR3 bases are TGCGCCAGCAGCTTGCCTGCTTCGGGCACTGAAGCTTTCTTT. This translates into CASSLPASGTEAFF.

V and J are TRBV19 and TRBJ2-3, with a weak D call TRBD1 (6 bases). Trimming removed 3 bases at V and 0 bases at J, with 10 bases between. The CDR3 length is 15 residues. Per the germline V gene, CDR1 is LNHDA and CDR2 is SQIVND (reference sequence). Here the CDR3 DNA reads TGTGCCAGTAGTATCTCACAGGGAAGCACAGATACGCAGTATTTT. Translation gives CASSISQGSTDTQYF.

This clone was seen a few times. This CDR3 reads CASSPRGSGKRDTQYF. The DNA for the CDR3 is TGTGCCAGCAGTCCCCGCGGGAGCGGGAAGCGCGATACGCAGTATTTT. The rearrangement links TRBV28 to TRBJ2-3, with 7 bases lining up with TRBD2. The length of the CDR3 is 16 residues. After removal of 5 bases from V and 6 bases from J, the junction contained 14 bases not matched to a gene. Germline V lookup: CDR1 MDHEN, CDR2 SYDVKM.

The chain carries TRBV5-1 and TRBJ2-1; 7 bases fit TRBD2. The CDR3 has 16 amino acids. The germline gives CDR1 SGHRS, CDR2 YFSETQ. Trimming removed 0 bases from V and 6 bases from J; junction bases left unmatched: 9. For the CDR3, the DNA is TGCGCCAGCAGCTTGGCCATACTCCTAGCGGCCAATGAGCAGTTCTTC. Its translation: CASSLAILLAANEQFF.

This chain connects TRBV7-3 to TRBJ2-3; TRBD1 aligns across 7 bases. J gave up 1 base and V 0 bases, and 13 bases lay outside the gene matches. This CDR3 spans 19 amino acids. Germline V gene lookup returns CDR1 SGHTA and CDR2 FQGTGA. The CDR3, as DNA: TGTGCCAGCAGCTTAACACCCCTTACAGGGGTGGGGGGCACAGATACGCAGTATTTT. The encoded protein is CASSLTPLTGVGGTDTQYF.

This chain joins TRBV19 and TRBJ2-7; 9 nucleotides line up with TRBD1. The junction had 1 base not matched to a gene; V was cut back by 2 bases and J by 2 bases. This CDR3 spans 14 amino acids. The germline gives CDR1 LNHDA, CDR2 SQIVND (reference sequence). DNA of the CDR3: TGTGCCAGTAGTATAACAGGGGGCCCCTACGAGCAGTACTTC. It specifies CASSITGGPYEQYF.

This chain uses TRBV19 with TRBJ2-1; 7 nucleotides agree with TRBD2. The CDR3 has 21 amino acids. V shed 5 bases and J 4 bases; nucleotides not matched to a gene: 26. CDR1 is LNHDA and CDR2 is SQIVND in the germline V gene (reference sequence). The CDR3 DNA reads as TGTGCCAGTAGTCGGTCCCTCAGACCGCTACTGCTAGGACTAGAGTACAATGAGCAGTTCTTC. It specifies CASSRSLRPLLLGLEYNEQFF.

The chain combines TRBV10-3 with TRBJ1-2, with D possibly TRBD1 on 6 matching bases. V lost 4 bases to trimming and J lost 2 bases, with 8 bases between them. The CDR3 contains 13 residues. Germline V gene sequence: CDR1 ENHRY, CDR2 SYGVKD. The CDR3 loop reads CAISATGNYGYTF. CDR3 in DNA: TGTGCCATCAGTGCGACAGGAAACTATGGCTACACCTTC.

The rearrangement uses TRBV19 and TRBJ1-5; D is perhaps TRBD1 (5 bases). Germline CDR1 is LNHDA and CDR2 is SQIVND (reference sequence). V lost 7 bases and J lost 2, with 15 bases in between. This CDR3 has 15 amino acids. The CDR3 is CASMGGGWGNQPQHF. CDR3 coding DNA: TGTGCCAGTATGGGGGGGGGATGGGGCAATCAGCCCCAGCATTTT.

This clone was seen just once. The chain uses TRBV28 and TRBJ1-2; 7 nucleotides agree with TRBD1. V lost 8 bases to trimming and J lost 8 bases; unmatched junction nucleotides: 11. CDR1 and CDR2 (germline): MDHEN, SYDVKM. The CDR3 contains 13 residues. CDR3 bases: TGTGCCAGCGGAGGGGGCAGTGCTAGGGGCTACACCTTC. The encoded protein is CASGGGSARGYTF.

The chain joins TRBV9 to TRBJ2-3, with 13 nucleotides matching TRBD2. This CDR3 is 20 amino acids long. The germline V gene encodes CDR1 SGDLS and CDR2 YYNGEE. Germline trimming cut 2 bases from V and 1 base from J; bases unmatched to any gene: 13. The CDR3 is CASSVSGLAGVIRGTDTQYF. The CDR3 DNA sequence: TGTGCCAGCAGCGTCAGTGGACTAGCGGGAGTTATCCGGGGCACAGATACGCAGTATTTT.

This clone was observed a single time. CDR3 region: CASSQGTYTEGQETQYF. CDR3 nucleotides: TGTGCCAGCAGCCAAGGGACTTACACCGAGGGTCAAGAGACCCAGTACTTC. J is TRBJ2-5 and V is TRBV11-2; D may be TRBD2 (6 bases). Trimming pared 5 bases from V and 2 bases from J, leaving 21 bases between. This CDR3 contains 17 residues. Germline CDR1 reads SGHAT; CDR2 reads FQNNGV.

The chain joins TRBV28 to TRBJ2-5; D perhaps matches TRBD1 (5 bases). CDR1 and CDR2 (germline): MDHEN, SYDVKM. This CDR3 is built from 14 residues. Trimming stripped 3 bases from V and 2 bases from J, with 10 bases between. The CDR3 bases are TGTGCCAGCAGTTTGGGGCCGGCTCAAGAGACCCAGTACTTC. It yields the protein CASSLGPAQETQYF.

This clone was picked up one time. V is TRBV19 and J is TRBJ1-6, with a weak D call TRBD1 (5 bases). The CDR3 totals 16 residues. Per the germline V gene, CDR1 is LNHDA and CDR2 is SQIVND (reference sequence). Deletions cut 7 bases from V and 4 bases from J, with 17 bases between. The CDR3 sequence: CASTDPSQGYNSPLHF. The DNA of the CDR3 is TGTGCCAGTACCGATCCGAGCCAGGGTTATAATTCACCCCTCCACTTT.

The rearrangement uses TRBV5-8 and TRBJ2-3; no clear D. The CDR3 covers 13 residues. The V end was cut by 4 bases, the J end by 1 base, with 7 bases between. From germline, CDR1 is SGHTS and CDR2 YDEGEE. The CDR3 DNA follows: TGTGCCAGCAGCATCACTCGCACAGATACGCAGTATTTT. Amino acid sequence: CASSITRTDTQYF.